A single sample gave rise to the 15 T cell receptor beta chains below, sequenced in a study of technical replicates of blood from a few donors (dated by TCRdb to 2016 to 2017). The method was the immunoSEQ multiplex PCR assay. The immuneACCESS repertoire file appears here via TCRdb, limited to in-frame rearrangements. These files lack a portion of the clones; in checked studies, under half of the deficit traces to unresolved V genes, and the cause of the others is not known. This sample is represented by 70,000 or so clones; about 90% of them were singletons. The top ten clonotypes cover about 4.6% of the sample. The sample comprised PBMCs. These receptors originate from a human donor in good health. Some clones in this sample may be carry-over from other donors' samples.

The gene calls are TRBV7-2 and TRBJ1-1; 11 positions agree with TRBD1. CDR1 is SGHTA and CDR2 is FQGNSA in the germline V gene. The CDR3 covers 15 residues. With 7 bases clipped from V and 6 bases from J, the junction kept 10 bases outside the gene matches. This CDR3 reads CASNRPGQGASEAFF. CDR3 DNA: TGTGCCAGCAACAGACCCGGACAGGGGGCGTCTGAAGCTTTCTTT.

J is TRBJ1-1 and V is TRBV4-3; D may be TRBD1 (5 bases). Germline V gives CDR1 LGHNA, CDR2 YSLEER. The CDR3 runs 15 residues. Trimming shortened V by 1 base and J by 0 bases, and 9 bases separated the two germline ends. The CDR3 protein is CASSQGGLMNTEAFF. The DNA of the CDR3 is TGCGCCAGCAGCCAAGGGGGACTCATGAACACTGAAGCTTTCTTT.

This clone was seen just once. J is TRBJ2-7 and V is TRBV7-9; 7 nucleotides match TRBD2. This CDR3 has 15 residues. Germline trimming cut 6 bases from V and 7 bases from J; bases unmatched to any gene: 15. The germline CDR1 and CDR2 sequences are SEHNR and FQNEAQ (reference sequence). CDR3 coding DNA: TGTGCCAGCAGTCGTGGCGGGAGCCCTTCTCGGGAGCAGTACTTC. Protein: CASSRGGSPSREQYF.

The CDR3 loop reads CASSLWGVGHEQYF. CDR3 nucleotides: TGTGCCAGCAGCTTATGGGGGGTTGGCCACGAGCAGTACTTC. V and J are TRBV13 and TRBJ2-7; a weak D match, TRBD2 (6 bases). CDR3 length: 14 residues. Germline CDR1 reads PRHDT; CDR2 reads FYEKMQ (reference sequence). V was trimmed by 2 bases and J by 5 bases, leaving 13 bases between them.

The chain carries TRBV10-2 and TRBJ2-3; D perhaps matches TRBD2 (6 bases). Per germline, CDR1 WSHSY and CDR2 SAAADI. CDR3 size: 16 residues. Trimming left V 9 bases short and J 0 bases short, with 19 bases between. CDR3 in amino acids: CASQVAGIHSTDTQYF. For the CDR3, the DNA is TGCGCCAGTCAAGTGGCGGGAATACACAGCACAGATACGCAGTATTTT.

This clone was seen once. The chain uses TRBV11-3 and TRBJ2-7; D not resolved. CDR3 length equals 13 residues. Per the germline V gene, CDR1 is SGHNT and CDR2 is YENEEA. Trimming removed 3 bases from V and 0 bases from J, with 6 bases in between. The CDR3 loop is CASSFGSSYEQYF. The DNA for the CDR3 is TGTGCCAGCAGCTTCGGTAGCTCCTACGAGCAGTACTTC.

The chain recombines TRBV4-2 with TRBJ2-7, with 11 bases aligning to TRBD2. V lost 4 bases, J lost 4 bases, and 6 bases stayed unmatched. Germline loops: CDR1 LGHNA, CDR2 YNFKEQ. CDR3 length equals 15 residues. Written as DNA, the CDR3 is TGTGCCAGCAGCCTACGACTAGCGGGGTTATACGAGCAGTACTTC. It is translated as CASSLRLAGLYEQYF.

The chain carries TRBV4-3 and TRBJ2-3; 7 positions match TRBD1. There are 14 residues in the CDR3. V lost 0 bases to trimming and J lost 9 bases; unmatched junction nucleotides: 6. Germline CDR1 is LGHNA and CDR2 is YSLEER. CDR3 coding DNA: TGCGCCAGCAGCCAAGATCGGCACAGGGGAACGCAGTATTTT. Translation gives CASSQDRHRGTQYF.

The CDR3: CASSLVSGTTNEKLFF. In nucleotides, the CDR3 is TGTGCCAGCAGCTTGGTCAGTGGCACAACTAATGAAAAACTGTTTTTT. The chain links TRBV7-9 to TRBJ1-4, with D hard to call. V was clipped by 3 bases and J by 0 bases, with 11 bases between them. Germline CDR1 and CDR2: SEHNR and FQNEAQ (reference sequence). The CDR3 is 16 residues long.

The chain uses TRBV18 and TRBJ2-4, with 7 bases lining up with TRBD2. The V gene end was trimmed by 2 bases and the J gene end by 9 bases; junction bases not matched to a gene: 7. The CDR3 runs to 14 residues. CDR1 is KGHSH, CDR2 LQKENI, per germline. CDR3 DNA sequence: TGTGCCAGCTCACCAACTAGCGAGGGATCCATTCAGTACTTC. As protein: CASSPTSEGSIQYF.

The chain is built from TRBV7-2 and TRBJ1-2, with a weak D call TRBD1 (5 bases). The germline V gene has CDR1 SGHTA and CDR2 FQGNSA. With 4 bases removed from V and 4 bases from J, the gap between germline ends came to 16 bases. The CDR3 covers 15 residues. The CDR3 sequence is CASSSGEGRRYGYTF. CDR3 in DNA: TGTGCCAGCAGCTCGGGGGAGGGGCGCCGCTATGGCTACACCTTC.

CDR3 loop: CATYAGSNQPQHF. CDR3 DNA sequence: TGTGCCACCTATGCCGGTAGCAATCAGCCCCAGCATTTT. V gene TRBV10-3 combines with J gene TRBJ1-5; D not resolved. Trimming shortened V by 10 bases and J by 0 bases, and 10 bases separated the two germline ends. This CDR3 is 13 amino acids long. Germline CDR1 ENHRY, CDR2 SYGVKD.

The rearrangement links TRBV2 to TRBJ1-1, with a weak D call TRBD1 (5 bases). The CDR3 runs to 13 residues. The V gene lost 7 bases and the J gene lost 1 base, with 10 bases spanning the gap. CDR1 is SNHLY and CDR2 is FYNNEI in the germline V gene. CDR3 bases: TGTGCCAGCATCAGGGATTGGAACACTGAAGCTTTCTTT. Protein sequence: CASIRDWNTEAFF. Full variable domain (missing parts from reference TRBV2 and TRBJ1-1): EPEVTQTPSHQVTQMGQEVILRCVPISNHLYFYWYRQILGQKVEFLVSFYNNEISEKSEIFDDQFSVERPDGSNFTLKIRSTKLEDSAMYFCASIRDWNTEAFFGQGTRLTVV.

The CDR3 loop reads CASILTSSSSEQYF. The CDR3 bases are TGTGCCAGCATTCTGACTAGCTCCTCTTCCGAGCAGTACTTC. The gene calls are TRBV2 and TRBJ2-7; 7 nucleotides agree with TRBD2. With 7 bases clipped from V and 6 bases from J, the junction kept 12 bases outside the gene matches. The length of the CDR3 is 14 residues. CDR1 is SNHLY and CDR2 is FYNNEI in the germline V gene.

The CDR3 region has the DNA TGTGCCAGCAGCTTGGCTCTAGCGGCGAACACCGGGGAGCTGTTTTTT. Protein sequence: CASSLALAANTGELFF. This chain joins TRBV5-6 and TRBJ2-2, with 7 bases fitting TRBD2. The CDR3 runs to 16 residues. V lost 0 bases and J lost 0; bases outside the gene matches: 2. The V gene's germline CDR1 is SGHDT and CDR2 YYEEEE.